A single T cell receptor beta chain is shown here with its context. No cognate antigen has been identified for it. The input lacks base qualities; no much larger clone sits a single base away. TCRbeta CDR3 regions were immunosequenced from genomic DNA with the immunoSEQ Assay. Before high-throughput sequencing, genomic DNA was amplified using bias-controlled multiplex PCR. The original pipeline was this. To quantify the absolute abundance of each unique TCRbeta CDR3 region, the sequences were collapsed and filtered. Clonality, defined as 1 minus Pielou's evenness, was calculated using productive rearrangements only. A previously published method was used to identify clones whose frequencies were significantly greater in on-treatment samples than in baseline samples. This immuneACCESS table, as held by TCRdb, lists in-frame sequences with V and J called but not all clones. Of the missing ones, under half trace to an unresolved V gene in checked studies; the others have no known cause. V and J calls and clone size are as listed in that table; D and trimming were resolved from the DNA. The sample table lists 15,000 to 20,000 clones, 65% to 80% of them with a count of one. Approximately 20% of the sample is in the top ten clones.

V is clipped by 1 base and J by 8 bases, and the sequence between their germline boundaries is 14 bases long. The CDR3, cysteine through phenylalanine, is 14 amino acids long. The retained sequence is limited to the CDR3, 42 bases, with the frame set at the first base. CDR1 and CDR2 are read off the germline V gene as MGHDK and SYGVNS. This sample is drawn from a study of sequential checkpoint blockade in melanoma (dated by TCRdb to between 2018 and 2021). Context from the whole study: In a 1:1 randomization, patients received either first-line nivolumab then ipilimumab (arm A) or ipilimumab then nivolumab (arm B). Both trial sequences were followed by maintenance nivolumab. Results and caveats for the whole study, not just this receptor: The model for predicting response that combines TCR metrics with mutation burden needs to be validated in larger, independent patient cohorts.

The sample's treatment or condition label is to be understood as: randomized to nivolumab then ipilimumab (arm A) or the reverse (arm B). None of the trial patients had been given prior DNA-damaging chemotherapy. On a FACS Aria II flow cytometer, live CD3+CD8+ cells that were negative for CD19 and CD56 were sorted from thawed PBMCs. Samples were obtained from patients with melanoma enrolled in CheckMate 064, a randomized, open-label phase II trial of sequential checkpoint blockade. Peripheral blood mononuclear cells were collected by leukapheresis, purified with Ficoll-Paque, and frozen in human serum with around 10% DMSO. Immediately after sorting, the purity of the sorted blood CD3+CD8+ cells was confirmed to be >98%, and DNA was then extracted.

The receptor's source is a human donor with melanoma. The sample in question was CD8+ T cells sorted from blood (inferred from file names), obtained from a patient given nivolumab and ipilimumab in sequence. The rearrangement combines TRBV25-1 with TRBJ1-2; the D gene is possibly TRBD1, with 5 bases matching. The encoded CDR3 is CASSEFGRATGYTF. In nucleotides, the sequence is TGTGCCAGCAGTGAATTTGGCAGGGCGACGGGCTACACCTTC.